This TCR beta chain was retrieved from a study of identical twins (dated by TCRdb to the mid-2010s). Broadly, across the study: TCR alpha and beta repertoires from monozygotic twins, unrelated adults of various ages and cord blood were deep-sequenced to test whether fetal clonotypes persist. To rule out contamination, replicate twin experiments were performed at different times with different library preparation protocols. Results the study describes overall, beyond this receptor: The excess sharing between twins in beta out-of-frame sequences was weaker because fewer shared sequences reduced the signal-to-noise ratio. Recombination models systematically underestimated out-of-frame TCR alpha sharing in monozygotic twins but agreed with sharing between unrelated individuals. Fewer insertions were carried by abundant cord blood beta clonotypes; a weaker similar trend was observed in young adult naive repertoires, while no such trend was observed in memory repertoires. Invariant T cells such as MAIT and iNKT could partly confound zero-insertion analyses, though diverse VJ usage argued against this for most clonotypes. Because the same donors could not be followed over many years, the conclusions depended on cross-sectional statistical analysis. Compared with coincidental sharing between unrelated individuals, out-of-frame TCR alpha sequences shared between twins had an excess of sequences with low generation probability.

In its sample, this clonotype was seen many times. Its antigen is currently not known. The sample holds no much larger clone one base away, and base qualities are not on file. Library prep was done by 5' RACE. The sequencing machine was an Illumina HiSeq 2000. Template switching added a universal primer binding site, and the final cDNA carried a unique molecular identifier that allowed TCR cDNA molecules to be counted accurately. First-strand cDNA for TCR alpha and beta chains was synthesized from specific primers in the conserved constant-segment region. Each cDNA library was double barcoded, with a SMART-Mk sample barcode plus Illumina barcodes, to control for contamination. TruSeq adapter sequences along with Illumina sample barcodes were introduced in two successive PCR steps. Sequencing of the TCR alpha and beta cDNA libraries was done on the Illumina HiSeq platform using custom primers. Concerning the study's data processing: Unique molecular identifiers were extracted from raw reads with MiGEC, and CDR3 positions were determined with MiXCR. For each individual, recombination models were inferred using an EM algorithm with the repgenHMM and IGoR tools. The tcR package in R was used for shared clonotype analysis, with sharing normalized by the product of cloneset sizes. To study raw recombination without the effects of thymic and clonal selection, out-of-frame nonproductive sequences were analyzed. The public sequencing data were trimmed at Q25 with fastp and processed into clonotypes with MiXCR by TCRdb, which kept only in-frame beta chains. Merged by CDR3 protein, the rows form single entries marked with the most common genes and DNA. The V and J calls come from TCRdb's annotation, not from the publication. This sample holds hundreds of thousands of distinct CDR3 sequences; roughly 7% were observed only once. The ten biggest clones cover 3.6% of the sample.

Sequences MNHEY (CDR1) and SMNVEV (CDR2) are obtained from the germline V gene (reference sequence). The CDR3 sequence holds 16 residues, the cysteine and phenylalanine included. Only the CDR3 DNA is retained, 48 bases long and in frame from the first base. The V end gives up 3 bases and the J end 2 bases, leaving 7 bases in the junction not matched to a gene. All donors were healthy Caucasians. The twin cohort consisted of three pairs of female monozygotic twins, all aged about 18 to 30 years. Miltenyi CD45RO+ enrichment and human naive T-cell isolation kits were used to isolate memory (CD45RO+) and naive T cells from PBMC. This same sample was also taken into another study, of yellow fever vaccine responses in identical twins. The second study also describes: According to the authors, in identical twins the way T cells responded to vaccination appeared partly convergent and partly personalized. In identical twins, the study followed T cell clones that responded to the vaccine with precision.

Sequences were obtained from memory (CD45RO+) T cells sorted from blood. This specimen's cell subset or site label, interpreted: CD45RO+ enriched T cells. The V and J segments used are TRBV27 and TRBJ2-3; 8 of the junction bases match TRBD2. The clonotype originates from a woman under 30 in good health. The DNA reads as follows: TGTGCCAGCAGTTTCCGGGGGGGGTTATACACAGATACGCAGTATTTT. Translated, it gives CASSFRGGLYTDTQYF.